This T cell receptor (beta chain) was found in a study of naive and memory T cell subsets. Trimming left V 4 bases short and J 1 base short, with 5 bases between. This CDR3 contains 13 residues. Germline V gene sequence: CDR1 ENHRY, CDR2 SYGVKD. Points on this clonotype: Its antigen is as yet unknown.

The beta constant-region primer was an equimolar mix of two oligonucleotides covering TRBC1 and TRBC2. Ligated cDNA was amplified by four rounds of PCR with nested alpha and beta constant-region primers and SP2. TCRdb passed the UMI-ligation and nested PCR reads through MiXCR, listing each CDR3 protein once. Of 120,000 or so distinct CDR3 sequences listed, just over 35% were seen once; the top ten hold approximately 0.88%. General study points: In CD4 and CD8 cells, diversity dropped from naive through EMRA.

The source of this sequence is a human donor in good health. The chain combines TRBV10-3 with TRBJ1-5, with D possibly matching TRBD1 (5 bases). Sequences were obtained from central memory CD4+ T cells from blood. CDR3: CAISGDSNQPQHF. Here the CDR3 DNA reads TGTGCCATCAGTGGGGACAGCAATCAGCCCCAGCATTTT.